The next 27 T cell receptor beta chains were all read from a single sample in a study of technical replicates of blood from a few donors. The method was immunoSEQ multiplex PCR; TCRdb's version includes in-frame clones alone and lacks a portion of them. The sample holds some 91,000 clones, almost 96% seen once. Sequencing input: T cells isolated from PBMCs. These receptors all come from a human donor in good health.

The chain is built from TRBV19 and TRBJ1-2; D possibly corresponds to TRBD1 (5 bases). This CDR3 is 14 amino acids long. Trimming removed 1 base from V and 4 bases from J, with 10 bases in between. Germline CDR1 reads LNHDA; CDR2 reads SQIVND (reference sequence). The CDR3 is CASSIAPGLYGYTF. In nucleotides, the CDR3 is TGTGCCAGTAGTATAGCGCCAGGGCTCTATGGCTACACCTTC.

The J gene is TRBJ1-2, the V gene TRBV5-1, with 10 bases matching TRBD1. CDR1 is SGHRS, CDR2 YFSETQ, per germline. The J segment lost 2 bases and the V segment lost 5 bases, leaving 9 bases of the junction unmatched. CDR3 length: 16 residues. The CDR3 sequence is CASSTGTGVANYGYTF. The CDR3 region has the DNA TGCGCCAGCAGTACCGGGACAGGGGTGGCAAACTATGGCTACACCTTC.

CDR3 nucleotides: TGTGCCAGCAGCCCCGATCGGAGCTCTGGAAACACCATATATTTT. Translation: CASSPDRSSGNTIYF. The chain employs TRBV7-6 and TRBJ1-3; no definite D call. CDR3 length: 15 amino acids. Trimming cost V 5 bases and J 0 bases, with 11 bases left between them. Germline lookup yields CDR1 SGHVS and CDR2 FNYEAQ.

In DNA, the CDR3 is TGTGCCAGCAGTTACGATACTAGCGGGACTCGCGAGCAGTACTTC. Residues: CASSYDTSGTREQYF. This chain connects TRBV6-5 to TRBJ2-7; 10 nucleotides align to TRBD2. This CDR3 has 15 residues. V gave up 2 bases and J gave up 6 bases; unmatched junction bases: 7. Germline CDR1 and CDR2: MNHEY and SVGAGI.

The chain carries TRBV5-1 and TRBJ2-3; TRBD2 aligns across 9 bases. In germline, CDR1 is SGHRS, CDR2 YFSETQ. CDR3 size: 15 residues. With 1 base clipped from V and 5 bases from J, the junction kept 5 bases outside the gene matches. CDR3 region: CASSLYAGGVDTQYF. In DNA form, the CDR3 reads TGCGCCAGCAGCTTGTATGCGGGGGGGGTAGATACGCAGTATTTT.

The chain uses TRBV29-1 and TRBJ1-1; weak D call: TRBD1 (5 bases). The CDR3 sequence is 13 residues long. From germline, CDR1 is SQVTM and CDR2 ANQGSEA. The ends were cut back, 4 bases at V and 0 bases at J, with 9 bases in the middle. The CDR3 bases are TGCAGCGTTGCGGACACTTTGAACACTGAAGCTTTCTTT. Its protein is CSVADTLNTEAFF.

The chain links TRBV14 to TRBJ2-5; D might be TRBD2 (5 bases). V was cut by 0 bases and J by 2 bases, with 22 bases left in between. CDR3 length: 19 amino acids. Germline CDR1 SGHDN, CDR2 FVKESK. CDR3 in DNA: TGTGCCAGCAGCCAAGATCTCGAATTTAGAGGGAGTCTTCAAGAGACCCAGTACTTC. This sequence encodes CASSQDLEFRGSLQETQYF.

This rearrangement joins TRBV4-2 to TRBJ1-4; 9 bases map to TRBD1. CDR1 LGHNA and CDR2 YNFKEQ come from the germline V gene. With V trimmed by 3 bases and J by 8 bases, 10 bases remained unmatched. This CDR3 contains 16 residues. CDR3 sequence: CASSQGADRGGEKLFF. The CDR3 nucleotides read TGTGCCAGCAGCCAGGGGGCGGACAGGGGAGGGGAAAAACTGTTTTTT.

J is TRBJ2-2 and V is TRBV12-5; D not certain. Trimming removed 5 bases at V and 6 bases at J, with 7 bases between. This CDR3 comprises 12 residues. Germline V gene sequence: CDR1 LGHNT, CDR2 FRNRAP. In DNA, the CDR3 is TGTGCTAGTGGTCTCTTTTCCGGGGAGCTGTTTTTT. Amino acid sequence: CASGLFSGELFF.

The chain combines TRBV19 with TRBJ2-2; 10 bases are shared with TRBD1. The V and J ends lost 9 bases and 7 bases, in that order; junction bases with no gene match: 5. Germline CDR1 reads LNHDA; CDR2 reads SQIVND (reference sequence). This CDR3 is 13 amino acids long. The CDR3 DNA follows: TGTGCCAGCGGGACAGGGGATAACGGGGAGCTGTTTTTT. Its protein is CASGTGDNGELFF. The entire variable domain, with the rest obtained from reference TRBV19 and TRBJ2-2, is as follows: DGGITQSPKYLFRKEGQNVTLSCEQNLNHDAMYWYRQDPGQGLRLIYYSQIVNDFQKGDIAEGYSVSREKKESFPLTVTSAQKNPTAFYLCASGTGDNGELFFGEGSRLTVL.

A single count supports this clone. The chain joins TRBV19 to TRBJ2-1; possible D gene TRBD2, 5 bases. Germline V gives CDR1 LNHDA, CDR2 SQIVND (reference sequence). Trimming took off 6 bases at V and 2 bases at J, with 8 bases between the two ends. The CDR3 runs 13 residues. The DNA of the CDR3 is TGTGCCAGTAGCGAGCGGCCCTACAATGAGCAGTTCTTC. It yields the protein CASSERPYNEQFF.

The rearrangement joins TRBV6-1 to TRBJ2-1; D perhaps matches TRBD1 (6 bases). Trimming took 11 bases from V and 8 from J, leaving 19 bases between them. This CDR3 has 13 amino acids. CDR1 is MNHNS and CDR2 is SASEGT in the germline V gene. The chain's CDR3 is CAAWTVGSDEQFF. The CDR3 region has the DNA TGTGCCGCCTGGACAGTTGGTAGCGATGAGCAGTTCTTC.

This chain joins TRBV29-1 and TRBJ1-4, with 7 bases that match TRBD1. Per the germline V gene, CDR1 is SQVTM and CDR2 is ANQGSEA. This CDR3 region has 16 residues. The trim removed 4 bases at V and 5 bases at J, leaving 13 bases unmatched. The CDR3 bases are TGCAGCGTTGCAGGGGGTCGCGGCGGGTTGAATGAAAAACTGTTTTTT. This sequence encodes CSVAGGRGGLNEKLFF.

The J gene is TRBJ1-1, the V gene TRBV7-6; D gene uncertain. The germline V and J ends were trimmed by 6 bases and 7 bases, with 12 bases remaining between them. The length of the CDR3 is 12 residues. Germline V gene sequence: CDR1 SGHVS, CDR2 FNYEAQ. In DNA, the CDR3 is TGTGCCAGCAGTAAAATAGGCGGTGAAGCTTTCTTT. This sequence encodes CASSKIGGEAFF.

This clone was seen a single time. The chain links TRBV19 to TRBJ1-5; a possible D gene is TRBD1 (6 bases). CDR1 is LNHDA, CDR2 SQIVND, per germline (reference sequence). Trimming took off 7 bases at V and 7 bases at J, with 20 bases between the two ends. CDR3 length equals 15 residues. CDR3 sequence: CASNMVVGGSQPQHF. In nucleotides, the CDR3 is TGTGCCAGTAACATGGTCGTAGGGGGTAGCCAGCCCCAGCATTTT. Looking up the rest from reference TRBV19 and TRBJ1-5 gives the full variable domain: DGGITQSPKYLFRKEGQNVTLSCEQNLNHDAMYWYRQDPGQGLRLIYYSQIVNDFQKGDIAEGYSVSREKKESFPLTVTSAQKNPTAFYLCASNMVVGGSQPQHFGDGTRLSIL.

This clone was seen a single time. The CDR3 region is CASSLPAGTTDTQYF. DNA for the CDR3: TGCGCCAGCAGCTTACCAGCGGGGACCACAGATACGCAGTATTTT. This rearrangement joins TRBV5-1 to TRBJ2-3, with 7 bases matching TRBD2. The V gene end was trimmed by 2 bases and the J gene end by 2 bases; junction bases not matched to a gene: 5. This CDR3 has 15 amino acids. Germline CDR1 reads SGHRS; CDR2 reads YFSETQ.

V gene TRBV6-6 combines with J gene TRBJ1-2, with TRBD1 matching 7 bases. CDR3 length: 12 residues. CDR1 and CDR2 from the germline V gene are MNHNY and SVGAGI (reference sequence). The junction had 5 bases not matched to a gene; V was cut back by 9 bases and J by 4 bases. CDR3 protein: CAREQGSYGYTF. CDR3 DNA: TGTGCCAGGGAACAGGGGAGCTATGGCTACACCTTC.

The chain joins TRBV29-1 to TRBJ2-7; TRBD2 aligns across 12 bases. This CDR3 comprises 13 residues. Germline values: CDR1 SQVTM, CDR2 ANQGSEA. With 5 bases clipped from V and 5 bases from J, the junction kept 4 bases outside the gene matches. The CDR3 DNA reads TGCAGCGTTCAGCTAGCGGGGGGGAACGAGCAGTACTTC. Protein: CSVQLAGGNEQYF.

The rearrangement joins TRBV27 to TRBJ2-2; TRBD1 is a possible D gene (5 bases). V was cut by 3 bases and J by 2 bases, with 13 bases left in between. CDR1 and CDR2 (germline): MNHEY, SMNVEV (reference sequence). This CDR3 has 16 amino acids. Here the CDR3 reads CASSLLAQANTGELFF. CDR3 nucleotides: TGTGCCAGCAGTTTGCTTGCACAGGCAAACACCGGGGAGCTGTTTTTT.

This rearrangement joins TRBV27 to TRBJ1-4, with 7 bases identical to TRBD1. The CDR3 consists of 17 residues. CDR1 MNHEY and CDR2 SMNVEV come from the germline V gene (reference sequence). V shed 4 bases and J 10 bases; nucleotides not matched to a gene: 18. The CDR3 loop is CASSSLSTGEFGGKLFF. The DNA of the CDR3 is TGTGCCAGCAGTTCTCTTAGTACAGGGGAGTTTGGAGGAAAACTGTTTTTT.

The chain is built from TRBV30 and TRBJ1-2; D remains unclear. This CDR3 is built from 12 residues. V lost 2 bases and J lost 4, with 8 bases in between. CDR1 is GTSNPN and CDR2 is SVGIG in the germline V gene (reference sequence). The CDR3 is CAWSRRGYGYTF. Here the CDR3 DNA reads TGTGCCTGGAGTCGAAGAGGCTATGGCTACACCTTC.

A single count supports this clone. V usage is TRBV5-1 and J usage is TRBJ2-1; 9 bases line up with TRBD1. V gave up 2 bases and J gave up 6 bases; unmatched junction bases: 6. CDR1 is SGHRS and CDR2 is YFSETQ in the germline V gene. The CDR3 is 15 amino acids. The CDR3 DNA reads as TGCGCCAGCAGCTTTGGGGACAGGGAACCCAATGAGCAGTTCTTC. This codes for CASSFGDREPNEQFF.

V and J are TRBV11-3 and TRBJ2-2; no firm D call. The CDR3 consists of 18 residues. Trimming stripped 0 bases from V and 2 bases from J, with 16 bases between. Per the germline V gene, CDR1 is SGHNT and CDR2 is YENEEA. This CDR3 is CASSLDQVGSPNTGELFF. Here the CDR3 DNA reads TGTGCCAGCAGCTTAGATCAAGTGGGCAGTCCTAACACCGGGGAGCTGTTTTTT. Filled out from reference TRBV11-3 and TRBJ2-2, the complete variable domain reads EAGVVQSPRYKIIEKKQPVAFWCNPISGHNTLYWYLQNLGQGPELLIRYENEEAVDDSQLPKDRFSAERLKGVDSTLKIQPAELGDSAVYLCASSLDQVGSPNTGELFFGEGSRLTVL.

V usage is TRBV9 and J usage is TRBJ2-2, with D unclear. CDR1 is SGDLS and CDR2 is YYNGEE in the germline V gene. This CDR3 is 11 amino acids long. The V and J ends lost 0 bases and 10 bases respectively, with 4 bases between them. CDR3 bases: TGTGCCAGCAGCGTAGGCGAGGAGCTGTTTTTT. Residues: CASSVGEELFF.

CDR3 nucleotides: TGTGCCAGTCCCCCAAGGCGACGCGGGAGAGACGAGCAGTACTTC. Translation: CASPPRRRGRDEQYF. This chain connects TRBV19 to TRBJ2-7, with TRBD2 matching over 7 bases. The V segment lost 8 bases and the J segment 5 bases; nucleotides outside the gene matches: 15. This CDR3 has 15 residues. CDR1 is LNHDA and CDR2 is SQIVND in the germline V gene (reference sequence).

The rearrangement uses TRBV7-9 and TRBJ2-7; a possible D gene is TRBD1 (5 bases). Germline assignment: CDR1 SEHNR and CDR2 FQNEAQ (reference sequence). There are 12 residues in the CDR3. V was pared by 5 bases and J by 5 bases, with 10 bases between. CDR3 in DNA: TGTGCCAGCAGCCAGGGTCAGAACGAGCAGTACTTC. The encoded protein is CASSQGQNEQYF.

This clone was recorded only once. The genes are TRBV11-1 and TRBJ2-1, with 9 bases fitting TRBD2. Germline V gene data show CDR1 as SGHAT and CDR2 as FQDESV (reference sequence). The CDR3 has 16 residues. The V gene end was trimmed by 1 base and the J gene end by 4 bases; junction bases not matched to a gene: 5. CDR3 nucleotide sequence: TGTGCCAGCAGCTTAGGTGCTAGCGGGGCGTACAATGAGCAGTTCTTC. Translating it yields CASSLGASGAYNEQFF.